This note documents a single TCR beta chain sequence. The junction does not match germline at one end; this may be a read error. Germline values: CDR1 SGDLS, CDR2 YYNGEE. The CDR3 has 15 amino acids. The sample comes from a study of technical replicates of blood from a few donors. Profiling relied on immunoSEQ multiplex PCR, and the TCRdb table lists in-frame clones only, not all of them. This table has roughly 76,000 clones, roughly 85% appearing once. Source material: PBMCs. This receptor was identified in a human donor in good health. Some clones in this sample may be carry-over from other donors' samples. The chain joins TRBV9 to TRBJ2-3; 7 bases match TRBD1. The CDR3 loop is CASSERQGSTGTQYF. The CDR3 DNA is TGTGCCAGCAGCGAGCGACAGGGAAGCACAGGTACGCAGTATTTT.